These 24 T cell receptor beta chains originate from one sample sequenced in a study of CD8 T cells in ankylosing spondylitis. TCRdb recomputed calls from the 5' RACE reads with MiXCR, one row per CDR3 protein. Of 150,000 to 200,000 distinct CDR3 sequences in the sample, around 8.9% were seen once. Sequencing was carried out using blood, either unsorted or a sorted T cell fraction (not recorded which). The receptors shown here come from a female donor with ankylosing spondylitis or in good health (not recorded which).

The rearrangement joins TRBV19 to TRBJ2-2, with 12 bases matching TRBD2. The CDR3 is made up of 18 amino acids. Germline V lookup: CDR1 LNHDA, CDR2 SQIVND (reference sequence). The V gene end was trimmed by 7 bases and the J gene end by 1 base; junction bases not matched to a gene: 10. The CDR3 loop reads CASKGTSGLSLNTGELFF. Here the CDR3 DNA reads TGTGCCAGTAAAGGGACTAGCGGGCTGAGCCTGAACACCGGGGAGCTGTTTTTT.

The V and J genes are TRBV29-1 and TRBJ2-1, with 13 bases matching TRBD2. The ends lost 0 bases at V and 7 bases at J; junction bases unmatched: 3. The CDR3 is 15 amino acids. CDR1 is SQVTM and CDR2 is ANQGSEA in the germline V gene. The CDR3 region has the DNA TGCAGCGTTGAAGACCCGGGACTAGCGGGAAATGAGCAGTTCTTC. Its translation is CSVEDPGLAGNEQFF.

This clonotype was picked up a small number of times. One end of the junction is discordant with germline, which a read error may explain. This chain joins TRBV27 and TRBJ2-2; 8 positions match TRBD1. Germline V gene sequence: CDR1 MNHEY, CDR2 SMNVEV (reference sequence). The CDR3 has 14 residues. This CDR3 reads CAGSHDRGTGELFF. CDR3 DNA: TGTGCCGGCAGTCACGACAGGGGAACCGGGGAGCTGTTTTTT.

The chain recombines TRBV12-5 with TRBJ1-1, with 10 bases fitting TRBD1. Germline CDR1 reads LGHNT; CDR2 reads FRNRAP. With V trimmed by 3 bases and J by 1 base, 11 bases remained unmatched. The CDR3 runs to 18 residues. The CDR3 loop is CASGFPWGQGWGNTEAFF. CDR3 sequence (DNA): TGTGCTAGTGGTTTCCCCTGGGGACAGGGGTGGGGGAACACTGAAGCTTTCTTT. The variable domain in full, completed from reference TRBV12-5 and TRBJ1-1, reads DARVTQTPRHKVTEMGQEVTMRCQPILGHNTVFWYRQTMMQGLELLAYFRNRAPLDDSGMPKDRFSAEMPDATLATLKIQPSEPRDSAVYFCASGFPWGQGWGNTEAFFGQGTRLTVV.

For this clonotype: One end of the junction is discordant with germline, which a read error may explain. V is TRBV6-5 and J is TRBJ2-1; 9 bases map to TRBD1. Germline V gene sequence: CDR1 MNHEY, CDR2 SVGAGI. This CDR3 has 13 residues. The CDR3 is CASSYSVSGTGIF. In DNA form, the CDR3 reads TGTGCCAGCAGTTACTCGGTCTCCGGGACAGGGATCTTC.

This chain uses TRBV4-3 with TRBJ2-1; 14 bases align to TRBD2. The CDR3 consists of 18 residues. Trimming took 0 bases from V and 8 from J; bases not matched to a gene: 9. Germline V gene sequence: CDR1 LGHNA, CDR2 YSLEER. The CDR3 nucleotides read TGCGCCAGCAGCCAAGATCTGGGACTAGCGGGAGTTGGTGATGAGCAGTTCTTC. Translation gives CASSQDLGLAGVGDEQFF.

This clonotype was observed many times. The J gene is TRBJ2-1, the V gene TRBV25-1; D may be TRBD1 (5 bases). The V gene lost 3 bases and the J gene lost 8 bases, with 11 bases spanning the gap. The CDR3 is 13 amino acids. Germline V CDR1 and CDR2: MGHDK, SYGVNS. CDR3: CASSDVPRDEQFF. In nucleotides, the CDR3 is TGTGCCAGCAGTGACGTCCCCAGGGATGAGCAGTTCTTC. Drawing the rest from reference TRBV25-1 and TRBJ2-1, the complete variable domain is EADIYQTPRYLVIGTGKKITLECSQTMGHDKMYWYQQDPGMELHLIHYSYGVNSTEKGDLSSESTVSRIRTEHFPLTLESARPSHTSQYLCASSDVPRDEQFFGPGTRLTVL.

This clonotype has a handful of counts. J is TRBJ2-5 and V is TRBV9; 11 nucleotides line up with TRBD2. V trimming: 3 bases; J trimming: 4 bases; junction bases outside the gene matches: 2. This CDR3 has 14 amino acids. In germline, CDR1 is SGDLS, CDR2 YYNGEE. This CDR3 reads CASSDSGRGETQYF. The CDR3 DNA reads TGTGCCAGCAGCGATAGCGGGAGGGGAGAGACCCAGTACTTC. Filled out from reference TRBV9 and TRBJ2-5, the complete variable domain reads DSGVTQTPKHLITATGQRVTLRCSPRSGDLSVYWYQQSLDQGLQFLIQYYNGEERAKGNILERFSAQQFPDLHSELNLSSLELGDSALYFCASSDSGRGETQYFGPGTRLLVL.

This clonotype occurred many times. The chain employs TRBV5-4 and TRBJ2-1; D is uncertain. Germline-derived CDR1 and CDR2 are SGHNT and YYREEE (reference sequence). Deletions cut 4 bases from V and 5 bases from J, with 4 bases between. The CDR3 consists of 11 residues. The CDR3 sequence: CASSMNNEQFF. As DNA, the CDR3 is TGTGCCAGCAGCATGAACAATGAGCAGTTCTTC.

The J gene is TRBJ2-3, the V gene TRBV15, with D perhaps TRBD1 or TRBD2 (5 bases each). The CDR3 totals 17 residues. Germline CDR1 reads LNHNV; CDR2 reads YYDKDF (reference sequence). The V and J ends lost 1 base and 6 bases respectively, with 20 bases between them. CDR3 nucleotide sequence: TGTGCCACCAGCAGAGTGGGGCCATCTAGCTGGGAGGATACGCAGTATTTT. Its protein product is CATSRVGPSSWEDTQYF.

The chain joins TRBV11-2 to TRBJ2-2, with D hard to call. The CDR3 runs 14 residues. CDR1 and CDR2 (germline): SGHAT, FQNNGV. V gave up 6 bases and J gave up 1 base, with 9 bases separating them. Here the CDR3 reads CASSRGRNTGELFF. The CDR3 DNA sequence: TGTGCCAGCAGTCGAGGACGGAACACCGGGGAGCTGTTTTTT.

This clonotype showed up just a few times. The CDR3 nucleotides read TGTGCCAGCAGAGACGGGACAGGGGGCAATGAGCAGTTCTTC. As protein: CASRDGTGGNEQFF. The genes are TRBV28 and TRBJ2-1; TRBD1 matches 11 bases. Trimming cost V 6 bases and J 6 bases; bases outside gene matches: 4. The CDR3 has 14 residues. The germline V gene has CDR1 MDHEN and CDR2 SYDVKM.

This chain uses TRBV19 with TRBJ1-1; 9 positions agree with TRBD1. This CDR3 is 14 amino acids long. J was trimmed by 5 bases and V by 6 bases; bases with no gene match: 7. CDR1 is LNHDA, CDR2 SQIVND, per germline (reference sequence). The CDR3 here is CASSVTGGTTEAFF. The CDR3 DNA reads as TGTGCCAGTAGCGTGACAGGGGGGACGACTGAAGCTTTCTTT.

This clonotype appeared many times. V and J are TRBV7-9 and TRBJ2-3; a weak D match, TRBD1 (6 bases). The germline V gene encodes CDR1 SEHNR and CDR2 FQNEAQ (reference sequence). V lost 5 bases and J lost 5, with 11 bases in between. The CDR3 covers 13 residues. CDR3 protein: CASSPPGQDTQYF. The CDR3 DNA follows: TGTGCCAGCAGCCCCCCGGGACAAGATACGCAGTATTTT.

This clonotype was seen many times. J is TRBJ2-1 and V is TRBV11-2, with a tentative D call TRBD1 (5 bases). The V and J ends lost 0 bases and 9 bases respectively, with 6 bases between them. CDR3 length: 12 amino acids. Germline CDR1 reads SGHAT; CDR2 reads FQNNGV. CDR3 residues: CASSLDQGEQFF. Here the CDR3 DNA reads TGTGCCAGCAGCTTAGATCAGGGTGAGCAGTTCTTC. The full variable domain, rest sourced from reference TRBV11-2 and TRBJ2-1, is EAGVAQSPRYKIIEKRQSVAFWCNPISGHATLYWYQQILGQGPKLLIQFQNNGVVDDSQLPKDRFSAERLKGVDSTLKIQPAKLEDSAVYLCASSLDQGEQFFGPGTRLTVL.

In this sample, this clonotype turned up many times. This sequence joins TRBV7-2 and TRBJ2-7, with TRBD2 identical over 10 bases. After removal of 2 bases from V and 4 bases from J, the junction contained 5 bases not matched to a gene. This CDR3 is 15 amino acids long. CDR1 SGHTA and CDR2 FQGNSA come from the germline V gene. This chain's CDR3 is CASSLTPSGSYEQYF. CDR3 DNA sequence: TGTGCCAGCAGCTTAACCCCTAGCGGGAGTTACGAGCAGTACTTC.

Only a few counts were recorded for this clonotype. The chain carries TRBV6-2 or TRBV6-3 and TRBJ2-1; 11 nucleotides align to TRBD2. J was trimmed by 7 bases and V by 8 bases; bases with no gene match: 10. Germline loops: CDR1 MNHEY, CDR2 SVGEGT. The CDR3 is made up of 15 amino acids. CDR3 nucleotides: TGTGCCAGCGGCATACTAGCGGGAGAGTTAAATGAGCAGTTCTTC. Protein sequence: CASGILAGELNEQFF.

The V gene is TRBV6-5, the J gene TRBJ2-7; D is perhaps TRBD1 or TRBD2 (6 bases each). With 0 bases removed from V and 2 bases from J, the gap between germline ends came to 11 bases. The CDR3 length is 15 residues. Germline CDR1 MNHEY, CDR2 SVGAGI. In DNA form, the CDR3 reads TGTGCCAGCAGTTACTCGAGGCGGGACACCTACGAGCAGTACTTC. It encodes CASSYSRRDTYEQYF.

The V call is TRBV18, the J call TRBJ1-1; perhaps TRBD1 as D (5 bases). Germline V gene lookup returns CDR1 KGHSH and CDR2 LQKENI. CDR3 length equals 15 residues. V lost 6 bases to trimming and J lost 3 bases, with 17 bases between them. The CDR3 loop is CASSTSPGTDTEAFF. CDR3 coding DNA: TGTGCCAGCTCGACCAGTCCGGGGACGGACACTGAAGCTTTCTTT.

In this sample, this clonotype turned up once. One junction end does not reproduce the germline sequence, and a read error may be involved. The chain is built from TRBV30 and TRBJ2-1, with TRBD1 matching 10 bases. The CDR3 covers 16 residues. The germline gives CDR1 GTSNPN, CDR2 SVGIG (reference sequence). The CDR3, as DNA: TGTGCCTGGAGCGATCGGGACAGGGGAACCTACAATGAGCGGTTCTTC. Protein sequence: CAWSDRDRGTYNERFF.

This clonotype was detected many times. The chain joins TRBV12-3 or TRBV12-4 to TRBJ1-4; 8 bases line up with TRBD1. This CDR3 spans 14 amino acids. V was pared by 5 bases and J by 4 bases, with 3 bases of the junction left unmatched. The CDR3 nucleotides read TGTGCCAGCAGTCACAGGGGGGGTAATGAAAAACTGTTTTTT. Amino acid sequence: CASSHRGGNEKLFF.

The chain is built from TRBV5-6 and TRBJ2-1; 7 bases map to TRBD1. The CDR3 has 15 amino acids. With 2 bases clipped from V and 8 bases from J, the junction kept 10 bases outside the gene matches. The V gene's germline CDR1 is SGHDT and CDR2 YYEEEE. This chain's CDR3 is CASSLGGRGDDEQFF. The CDR3 DNA is TGTGCCAGCAGCTTAGGGGGCCGAGGTGATGATGAGCAGTTCTTC. Full variable domain (outside the CDR3, taken from reference TRBV5-6 and TRBJ2-1): DAGVTQSPTHLIKTRGQQVTLRCSPKSGHDTVSWYQQALGQGPQFIFQYYEEEERQRGNFPDRFSGHQFPNYSSELNVNALLLGDSALYLCASSLGGRGDDEQFFGPGTRLTVL.

The chain is built from TRBV20-1 and TRBJ2-1, with 10 bases aligning to TRBD2. Looked up from germline, CDR1 is DFQATT and CDR2 is SNEGSKA (reference sequence). J was trimmed by 7 bases and V by 5 bases; bases with no gene match: 8. The CDR3 extends over 14 amino acids. CDR3 nucleotides: TGCAGTGCTCAGGGACTAGCGTCGACAAATGAGCAGTTCTTC. Amino acids: CSAQGLASTNEQFF.

This clonotype was seen at least ten times. V gene TRBV12-3 or TRBV12-4 combines with J gene TRBJ2-5; 7 bases match TRBD2. V was pared by 6 bases and J by 0 bases, with 10 bases of the junction left unmatched. The CDR3 totals 16 residues. CDR3 sequence: CASSPGVAGNQETQYF. CDR3 DNA: TGTGCCAGCAGCCCCGGCGTAGCGGGTAACCAAGAGACCCAGTACTTC.